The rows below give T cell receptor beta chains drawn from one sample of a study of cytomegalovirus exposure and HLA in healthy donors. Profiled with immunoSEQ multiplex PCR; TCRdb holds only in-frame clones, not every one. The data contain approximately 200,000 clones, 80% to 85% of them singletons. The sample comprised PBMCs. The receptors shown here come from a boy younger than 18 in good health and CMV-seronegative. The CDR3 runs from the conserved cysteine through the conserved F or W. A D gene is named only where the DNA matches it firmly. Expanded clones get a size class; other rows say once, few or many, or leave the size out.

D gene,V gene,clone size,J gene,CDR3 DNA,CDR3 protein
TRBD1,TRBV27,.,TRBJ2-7,TGTGCCAGCAGCGGGACAGCCTACGAGCAGTACTTC,CASSGTAYEQYF
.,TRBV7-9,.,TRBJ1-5,TGTGCCAGCAGTCAAGTGGAGGGAGGGTATAGCAATCAGCCCCAGCATTTT,CASSQVEGGYSNQPQHF
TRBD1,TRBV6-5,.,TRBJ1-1,TGTGCCAGCGGGCAGGGGGCTTGGACTGAAGCTTTCTTT,CASGQGAWTEAFF
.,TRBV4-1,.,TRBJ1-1,TGCGCCAGCAGCCTTAGTACAGGGCCATTGCTCGGGTGGACTGAAGCTTTCTTT,CASSLSTGPLLGWTEAFF
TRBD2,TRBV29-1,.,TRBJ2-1,TGCAGCGTTGAGGGACTAGTCAGCTCCTACAATGAGCAGTTCTTC,CSVEGLVSSYNEQFF
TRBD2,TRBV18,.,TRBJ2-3,TGTGCCAGCTCACCCCTAGCGGGAGGGCGAGCAGATACGCAGTATTTT,CASSPLAGGRADTQYF
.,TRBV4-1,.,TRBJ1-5,TGCGCCAGCAGCCAGGCTCACTCAGGGTTCAATCAGCCCCAGCATTTT,CASSQAHSGFNQPQHF
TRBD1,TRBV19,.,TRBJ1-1,TGTGCCAGTATCCCCGGGACAGGGGGAACTGAAGCTTTCTTT,CASIPGTGGTEAFF
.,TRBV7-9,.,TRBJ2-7,TGTGCCAGCAGCTTGGCGGGAACCTACGAGCAGTACTTC,CASSLAGTYEQYF
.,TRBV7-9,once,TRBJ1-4,TGTGCCAGCAGCTCTAGTTACGGCGGGGATGAAAAACTGTTTTTT,CASSSSYGGDEKLFF
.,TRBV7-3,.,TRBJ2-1,TGTGCCAGCAGCTCGTTGGCGGACTCCTACAATGAGCAGTTCTTC,CASSSLADSYNEQFF
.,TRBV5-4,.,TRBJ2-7,TGTGCCAGCAGCGGATGGGGGCAGGATCCACTCGGCGAGCAGTACTTC,CASSGWGQDPLGEQYF
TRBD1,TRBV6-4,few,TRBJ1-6,TGTGCCAGCAGTGACTCTGGACAGGGGGTCAAGGGTTCACCCCTCCACTTT,CASSDSGQGVKGSPLHF
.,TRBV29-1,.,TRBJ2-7,TGCAGCACCGAAGGGGCTCTCGAAGGGGAGCAGTACTTC,CSTEGALEGEQYF
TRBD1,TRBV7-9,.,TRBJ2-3,TGTGCCAGCAGCTTAGTTGAGGGGGCGATTTATACGCAGTATTTT,CASSLVEGAIYTQYF
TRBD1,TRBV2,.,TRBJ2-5,TGTGCCAGCAGTGAGGCGCTTGGACAGGGGCAAGAGACCCAGTACTTC,CASSEALGQGQETQYF
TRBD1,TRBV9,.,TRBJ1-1,TGTGCCAGCAGCCCTACGCAGGGGGTGGCTTTCTTT,CASSPTQGVAFF
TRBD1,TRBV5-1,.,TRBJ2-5,TGCGCCAGCAGACGACAGGGACAAGAGACCCAGTACTTC,CASRRQGQETQYF
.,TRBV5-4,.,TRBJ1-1,TGTGCCAGCAGCTTGCAGACGGAGAGGAAAGCTTTCTTT,CASSLQTERKAFF
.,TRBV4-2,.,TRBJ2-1,TGTGCCAGCAGCCATTTAGGCGGGGCCGTAACCTACAATGAGCAGTTCTTC,CASSHLGGAVTYNEQFF
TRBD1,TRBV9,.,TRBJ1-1,TGTGCCAGCAGCGGGAGACAGGGTCGGAACACTGAAGCTTTCTTT,CASSGRQGRNTEAFF
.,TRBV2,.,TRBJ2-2,TGTGCCAGCAGGCCCCAGGGTACCACCGGGGAGCTGTTTTTT,CASRPQGTTGELFF